A selection of T cell receptor beta chains follows, all from one sample in a study of T cells in localized non-small cell lung cancer. TCRdb keeps only in-frame clones here, not all; method: immunoSEQ multiplex PCR. The sample shows approximately 5,600 clones, around 43% of them seen only once. The sequencing here drew on lung tumor tissue, taken before any cancer treatment. The receptors here all came from a man between 40 and 70 years old with stage I lung adenocarcinoma. Both conserved end residues are part of each CDR3. A D gene is named only where the DNA matches it firmly. Clone sizes are given selectively: once, few, many, or a class where the clone is expanded.

j_call d_call clone_size v_call cdr3_aa cdr3_nt
TRBJ1-6 - - TRBV18 CASSTGGVGNSPLHF TGTGCCAGCTCAACCGGGGGGGTGGGTAATTCACCCCTCCACTTT
TRBJ1-3 - - TRBV19 CASSIWGFSGNTIYF TGTGCCAGTAGTATCTGGGGATTCTCTGGAAACACCATATATTTT
TRBJ1-1 - - TRBV18 CASSPPSSAEAFF TGTGCCAGCTCACCACCGTCTAGCGCTGAAGCTTTCTTT
TRBJ1-2 TRBD1 few TRBV6-8 CASRPSGQGTYGYTF TGTGCCAGCAGACCCTCGGGACAGGGGACCTATGGCTACACCTTC
TRBJ2-5 - few TRBV7-5 CASSLGAGVTETQYF TGTGCCAGCAGCCTTGGAGCGGGAGTTACAGAGACCCAGTACTTC
TRBJ1-4 TRBD1 few TRBV6-8 CASSSGQGWGEKLFF TGTGCCAGCAGTTCTGGACAGGGATGGGGTGAAAAACTGTTTTTT
TRBJ2-5 - - TRBV19 CASSRTQGETQYF TGTGCCAGTAGTCGCACACAAGGAGAGACCCAGTACTTC
TRBJ2-7 - - TRBV5-3 CARSLVASSYEQYF TGTGCCAGAAGCTTGGTGGCGAGCTCCTACGAGCAGTACTTC
TRBJ2-1 TRBD2 few TRBV15 CATSREAGGLNEQFF TGTGCCACCAGCAGAGAAGCGGGAGGGCTAAATGAGCAGTTCTTC
TRBJ2-5 - once TRBV9 CASSVSQGGEWETQYF TGTGCCAGCAGCGTCTCTCAGGGAGGCGAGTGGGAGACCCAGTACTTC
TRBJ2-6 - few TRBV19 CASFRGVGSGANVLTF TGTGCCAGTTTCCGGGGTGTGGGCTCTGGGGCCAACGTCCTGACTTTC
TRBJ2-1 - few TRBV28 CASSGPGRNEQFF TGTGCCAGCAGTGGCCCGGGGCGGAATGAGCAGTTCTTC
TRBJ1-1 - few TRBV2 CASGFWDKAEAFF TGTGCCAGCGGGTTTTGGGATAAGGCTGAAGCTTTCTTT
TRBJ2-7 - few TRBV6-8 CASSSTGMEEQYF TGTGCCAGCAGTTCTACAGGGATGGAGGAGCAGTACTTC
TRBJ1-5 - - TRBV7-5 CASSPQVHSNQPQHF TGTGCCAGCAGCCCCCAGGTACATAGCAATCAGCCCCAGCATTTT
TRBJ2-7 - few TRBV9 CASSGIKVWYEQYF TGTGCCAGCAGTGGGATAAAAGTGTGGTACGAGCAGTACTTC
TRBJ1-2 - few TRBV5-4 CASSWVVYYGYTF TGTGCCAGCAGCTGGGTAGTTTACTATGGCTACACCTTC
TRBJ2-1 TRBD2 medium-sized TRBV11-3 CASRYSGGTYNEQFF TGTGCCAGCAGATATAGCGGGGGGACTTACAATGAGCAGTTCTTC
TRBJ2-7 TRBD2 medium-sized TRBV11-3 CASSLGTSGIYEQYF TGTGCCAGCAGCTTAGGGACTAGCGGAATTTACGAGCAGTACTTC
TRBJ1-1 TRBD1 - TRBV6-8 CASSNGRGAGGVQRDTEAFF TGTGCCAGCAGTAACGGGAGGGGTGCAGGGGGCGTCCAACGAGACACTGAAGCTTTCTTT
TRBJ2-4 - - TRBV19 CASSSWGLAKNIQYF TGTGCCAGTAGTTCCTGGGGACTAGCCAAAAACATTCAGTACTTC
TRBJ2-1 - - TRBV30 CAWSFSGLTYNEQFF TGTGCCTGGAGTTTCAGCGGTCTAACCTACAATGAGCAGTTCTTC
TRBJ1-1 - - TRBV28 CASSFVNTEAFF TGTGCCAGCAGTTTTGTTAACACTGAAGCTTTCTTT
TRBJ2-1 - - TRBV7-2 CASSRRSGNEQFF TGTGCCAGCAGTAGAAGGTCGGGTAATGAGCAGTTCTTC
TRBJ2-3 TRBD1 - TRBV6-8 CASSYGRTGITDTQYF TGTGCCAGCAGTTACGGGAGGACAGGGATAACAGATACGCAGTATTTT
TRBJ1-4 - once TRBV19 CASRRGATNEKLFF TGTGCCAGCCGGCGGGGGGCAACTAATGAAAAACTGTTTTTT
TRBJ2-5 - - TRBV2 CASKRTVNGETQYF TGTGCCAGCAAGCGGACAGTAAACGGGGAGACCCAGTACTTC
TRBJ2-1 - medium-sized TRBV11-3 CASSQGGSYNEQFF TGTGCCAGCAGTCAGGGGGGGTCCTACAATGAGCAGTTCTTC
TRBJ2-3 TRBD2 - TRBV19 CASSHGRAYGSDTQYF TGTGCCAGTAGTCACGGGAGGGCCTATGGATCAGATACGCAGTATTTT
TRBJ2-7 TRBD2 - TRBV11-3 CASSLNGLALYEQYF TGTGCCAGCAGCTTAAACGGACTAGCCCTCTACGAGCAGTACTTC
TRBJ2-5 TRBD2 few TRBV11-3 CASSSLRTSGVQETQYF TGTGCCAGCAGCTCTCTTAGGACTAGCGGGGTCCAAGAGACCCAGTACTTC
TRBJ1-1 TRBD1 - TRBV18 CASSPTDRANTEAFF TGTGCCAGCTCACCCACGGACAGGGCGAACACTGAAGCTTTCTTT
TRBJ1-1 - - TRBV6-8 CASSLTTGGAEAFF TGTGCCAGCAGTTTAACGACAGGAGGAGCTGAAGCTTTCTTT
TRBJ1-1 TRBD1 - TRBV28 CASSRIRDRGLNTEAFF TGTGCCAGCAGCCGGATCCGGGACAGGGGCCTGAACACTGAAGCTTTCTTT
TRBJ2-3 TRBD2 - TRBV5-1 CASSLGTSAPSTDTQYF TGCGCCAGCAGCCTCGGTACTAGCGCCCCTAGCACAGATACGCAGTATTTT
TRBJ1-2 - few TRBV18 CASSPNHRYGYTF TGTGCCAGCTCACCCAATCACCGCTATGGCTACACCTTC
TRBJ1-1 - - TRBV29-1 CSVKTQGAPEAFF TGCAGCGTGAAAACCCAAGGGGCCCCTGAAGCTTTCTTT
TRBJ2-5 TRBD2 - TRBV28 CASSFASGRQTQYF TGTGCCAGCAGTTTCGCTAGCGGGAGGCAGACCCAGTACTTC
TRBJ2-3 - - TRBV29-1 CSVVAESTDTQYF TGCAGCGTTGTGGCGGAGAGCACAGATACGCAGTATTTT
TRBJ2-5 - - TRBV5-1 CASSLISGPQETQYF TGCGCCAGCAGCTTGATTTCAGGACCCCAAGAGACCCAGTACTTC
TRBJ1-2 - - TRBV11-3 CASSSVDGKGGYTF TGTGCCAGCAGCTCCGTGGACGGAAAGGGTGGCTACACCTTC
TRBJ2-7 TRBD1 - TRBV6-8 CASRDLQGLSLYEQYF TGTGCCAGCAGGGATTTACAGGGGTTATCTCTCTACGAGCAGTACTTC
TRBJ2-1 TRBD1 few TRBV11-3 CASSLGDRSTGEQFF TGTGCCAGCAGCTTAGGGGACAGGAGTACGGGTGAGCAGTTCTTC
TRBJ2-5 TRBD2 - TRBV12-5 CASGQAGLGQETQYF TGTGCTAGTGGTCAAGCGGGGTTGGGGCAAGAGACCCAGTACTTC